Listed below are T cell receptor beta chains from one sample, sequenced in a study of blood T cell repertoires in COVID-19. Data came from immunoSEQ multiplex PCR; TCRdb stores just in-frame clones and leaves some out. This sample yields 200,000 to 300,000 clones, of which more than 75% are seen a single time; under 2% belongs to the top ten. The sequenced sample consisted of PBMCs or T cells enriched from blood (not recorded which). The receptors were gathered from a man in his forties who had recovered from COVID-19. CDR3s include the opening cysteine and the closing phenylalanine or tryptophan. A D gene is named only where the DNA matches it firmly.

v_gene,j_gene,d_gene,CDR3aa
TRBV19,TRBJ1-1,TRBD1,CASSIGQVYTEAFF
TRBV2,TRBJ1-1,NA,CASSGTAQNTEAFF
TRBV30,TRBJ2-5,TRBD2,CAWGWTSGLSAQYF
TRBV29-1,TRBJ2-7,TRBD2,CSVDRTAGDRYEQYF
TRBV19,TRBJ2-7,NA,CASNLASEGEQYF
TRBV27,TRBJ2-7,TRBD2,CASSTAGTSGTYEQYF
TRBV4-2,TRBJ2-7,TRBD2,CASSQVSGGPSYEQYF
TRBV18,TRBJ2-3,NA,CASSPVTSPSTDTQYF
TRBV6-5,TRBJ2-7,TRBD2,CASSYSGTPGGEQYF
TRBV29-1,TRBJ2-5,TRBD1,CSVEGGEPGQGARRVTQYF
TRBV2,TRBJ2-7,TRBD1,CASSDYRTGPYEQYF
TRBV5-1,TRBJ2-3,TRBD2,CASSLPLPSGTSTDTQYF
TRBV9,TRBJ2-7,TRBD1,CASSERGDRVNEQYF
TRBV7-6,TRBJ2-3,TRBD1,CASSSLGQGAPTDTQYF
TRBV7-2,TRBJ2-1,TRBD2,CASSPPGLAGLGQFF
TRBV7-8,TRBJ1-5,NA,CASSVGGGQPQHF
TRBV2,TRBJ2-5,NA,CASSDGRGQETQYF
TRBV27,TRBJ1-4,TRBD1,CASREFRDSEKLFF
TRBV4-3,TRBJ1-2,NA,CASSPQTEGAYGYTF
TRBV2,TRBJ2-7,TRBD2,CASSEATASGREQYF
TRBV7-2,TRBJ1-1,NA,CASSLGQSTEAFF
TRBV24-1,TRBJ2-1,TRBD2,CAIAGENSYNEQFF
TRBV10-3,TRBJ1-2,NA,CAIRTTGLRDYGYTF
TRBV6-2/TRBV6-3,TRBJ1-4,NA,CASSYSEGGLATANEKLFF
TRBV19,TRBJ2-7,TRBD2,CASSRRTRGEQYF
TRBV28,TRBJ1-5,TRBD1,CASSFPDREDQPQHF